This TCR beta chain originates from a study of T cell responses to AZD1222 COVID-19 vaccine. Overall study results and limits: Along spike, vaccine-associated CD4 TCRs were found throughout, with dominance at 160-218 and 743-854. The sample set comprised mostly white British donors with more females, and clonal diversity was possibly underestimated. Just a handful of people given AZD1222 tested seropositive at baseline. Spike-specific TCR breadth and depth went up after people got two AZD1222 doses.

The CDR3 is 14 residues long. Germline-derived CDR1 and CDR2 are SGHRS and YFSETQ. The V end lost 0 bases, the J end lost 1 base, and 7 bases lay between the germline ends. Profiling relied on immunoSEQ multiplex PCR, and the TCRdb table lists in-frame clones only, not all of them. The data contain about 120,000 clones, approximately 90% of them singletons. Regarding this clone: Its antigen is unidentified.

The receptor was isolated from an adult in good health. This sample comprised peripheral blood, obtained on day 0 of AZD1222 vaccination. The gene calls are TRBV5-1 and TRBJ1-1; TRBD1 might be the D (6 bases). CDR3 bases: TGCGCCAGCAGCTTGGGGGGGCAGAACACTGAAGCTTTCTTT. It is translated as CASSLGGQNTEAFF.